This T cell receptor beta chain was identified in a study of Graves' ophthalmopathy and Graves' hyperthyroidism (dated by TCRdb to the late 2010s). Concerning the study at large: Peripheral blood samples were taken at the time of initial diagnosis, before any treatment was given. To tell Graves' ophthalmopathy apart from Graves' hyperthyroidism, and to predict which patients would progress to ophthalmopathy, the study relied on TCR beta repertoire signatures. In total, 135 blood samples were TCR-sequenced: approximately 40 ophthalmopathy, approximately 80 hyperthyroidism and some 17 hyperthyroidism-to-ophthalmopathy patients. To explore V-J signatures that separate ophthalmopathy from hyperthyroidism, a discovery set of fewer than 110 patients was enrolled, consisting of under 50 with ophthalmopathy and approximately 60 with stable hyperthyroidism. An independent validation cohort comprised some 19 hyperthyroidism patients and about 16 patients who later progressed from hyperthyroidism to ophthalmopathy. In roughly 6 hyperthyroidism patients, the T-cell repertoires found in thyroid tissue were compared with those found in blood. Once sampling was done, hyperthyroidism patients were given methimazole at a starting dose of 30 mg daily, while ophthalmopathy patients were given high-dose intravenous methylprednisolone. Beyond this particular receptor, the publication reports: Among expanded thyroid clonotypes with frequency above 0.001, most also showed up in blood, which suggests that blood repertoires may reflect the thyroid immune response. In validation, the model predicted ophthalmopathy progression with about 70% sensitivity and roughly 72% specificity; some 13 predicted patients were CT-confirmed with GO in a median of around 6 months. In cross-validation, the 13-signature model distinguished ophthalmopathy from stable hyperthyroidism with 85% to 90% sensitivity and around 81% specificity, and in the test set the corresponding values were about 80% and 75%. Sample size was not statistically predetermined, and group allocation was not concealed from the investigators.

Ophthalmopathy patients had moderately to severely active disease, Clinical Activity Score of at least 3, NOSPECS grade of at least 4, and disease duration under 3 months. Patients were excluded if they had other autoimmune diseases, uncontrolled infections, pregnancy or lactation. Clinical symptoms, serum thyroxine, TRAb, thyroid ultrasound and orbital computed tomography formed the basis of the diagnosis. Using Ficoll-Paque density gradient centrifugation, PBMCs were isolated from about 9.4 ml of fresh peripheral blood. Total RNA was extracted using Trizol reagent, and RNA quality was checked on an Agilent 2100 Bioanalyzer. This clonotype was counted a few times. Its specific antigen is unknown. Nothing much larger sits one base from this clone, and base qualities are not available. For repertoire sequencing, TCR beta CDR3 regions were amplified from RNA transcripts. The first round was an RT-PCR using HTBI primers with the Qiagen OneStep RT-PCR kit, and this first round was followed by a second-round multiplex PCR, then size selection and purification. Libraries were sequenced paired-end with 100 bp reads on an Illumina HiSeq2000. The published analysis was carried out like this. SOAPnuke was used to process the reads, throwing out any read that had adapters, had uncalled bases, had a mean Phred below 15, or lacked an exact constant-primer or identifier match. COPE v1.2.5 was used to merge the high-quality paired reads. Each unique nucleotide sequence was defined as a clonotype, and clonotypes were aligned to IMGT TRB V, D and J references with MiTCR v1.1. The analysis was limited to V-J combinations with a frequency above 0.0001, which together covered 99% to 99.2% of the repertoires. For each V-J combination, a TCR clonal expansion and chaos score was defined as the ratio of F50 clonal expansion to chaos observed in the TCRdist matrix. Features were reduced by Welch's t-statistics and random forest to roughly 14 V-J combinations, which fed a naive Bayes classifier. The Morisita-Horn index was used to measure how similar the thyroid and blood repertoires were. TCRdb handled the public reads itself, with Q25 trimming in fastp and clone calling in MiXCR, and kept productive beta chains. Under each unique CDR3 protein, matching rows form one entry showing the most common genes and DNA. It is TCRdb's table, rather than the study itself, that gives the V and J calls and clone size. This sample is represented by about 740,000 distinct CDR3 sequences; 40% of them were singletons. The ten largest account for approximately 46% of the sample.

CDR1 and CDR2 (DFQATT, SNEGSKA) derive from the germline V gene (reference sequence). Clipping removes 6 bases from V and 2 bases from J, with 4 as the unmatched junction base count. The CDR3 spans 14 residues, from the cysteine through the phenylalanine. Only the CDR3 region is kept as DNA, spanning 42 bases read in frame from base 1. The rearrangement combines TRBV20-1 with TRBJ2-7; TRBD2 lines up with 13 middle nucleotides. Sequencing was done on a sample of peripheral blood. The clonotype originates from an adult man with Graves' ophthalmopathy. The DNA reads TGCAGTGCGCCGGGACTAGCGGGGCCCTACGAGCAGTACTTC. This encodes CSAPGLAGPYEQYF.